This T cell receptor (beta chain) was retrieved from a study of cytomegalovirus exposure and HLA in healthy donors. The PCR employed 60 Vbeta primers together with 13 Jbeta primers. Assay used: immunoSEQ multiplex PCR; TCRdb lists only in-frame clones, some missing. The sample yields approximately 180,000 clones, 84% seen once. Sequenced: PBMCs. This receptor was identified in a man aged 18 to 29 in good health and CMV-seronegative.

The chain's CDR3 is CASSLGAGQYNEQYF. In DNA, the CDR3 is TGTGCCAGCAGCTTGGGGGCAGGGCAATACAACGAGCAGTACTTC. This chain links TRBV5-4 with TRBJ2-5, with D possibly being TRBD1 (5 bases). TRBJ2-7 matches the DNA end more closely, so the J call is doubtful. The CDR3 contains 15 residues. Germline V gene sequence: CDR1 SGHNT, CDR2 YYREEE (reference sequence).